This record looks at one T cell receptor (beta chain) sequence and its context. Its antigen is still unknown. Germline V gene data show CDR1 as SGHTA and CDR2 as FQGNSA. CDR3 length equals 14 residues. The V and J ends lost 5 bases and 1 base respectively, with 8 bases between them. Clones were sequenced by immunoSEQ multiplex PCR, and TCRdb holds only the in-frame ones, with some missing. In the table there are tens of thousands of clones, about 84% of which are singletons. This specimen belongs to a study of T cell responses to AZD1222 COVID-19 vaccine. About the research overall: Second doses at about 4 or about 12 weeks were pooled.

Findings and limits, study-wide: An increase in Spike-specific TCR breadth and depth was observed after two AZD1222 doses. Clonal diversity may have been underestimated in mostly white British donors. Repertoires were collected only later (after the peak T cell response had occurred).

V gene TRBV7-2 combines with J gene TRBJ2-2, with no clear D. The sequences come from peripheral blood, collected on day 0 of AZD1222 vaccination. The receptor's source is an adult in good health. The CDR3 loop is CASSPQMNTGELFF. CDR3 DNA: TGTGCCAGCAGCCCACAGATGAACACCGGGGAGCTGTTTTTT.